Listed here is a single TCR beta chain. The sample belongs to a study of blood T cell repertoires in COVID-19. About the study: The study drew acute and convalescent COVID-19 samples from the United States, Italy and Spain.

Original handling: Estimated nucleated cell counts came from reference gene primer amplification. Clones were read by immunoSEQ multiplex PCR, and TCRdb kept only the in-frame ones, dropping some. V, J and clone size are taken as reported in that table, and D and trimming were inferred from the DNA itself. The sample yields about 170,000 clones, roughly 93% seen once. With V trimmed by 3 bases and J by 4 bases, 4 bases remained unmatched. The length of the CDR3 is 14 residues. In germline, CDR1 is MNHEY, CDR2 SVGEGT. The material sequenced was peripheral blood. This sequence joins TRBV6-2 or TRBV6-3 and TRBJ2-7; 9 bases fit TRBD2. The source is a woman aged 50 to 60 with acute or convalescent COVID-19. The CDR3 spells CASSYFSGSYEQYF. The DNA for the CDR3 is TGTGCCAGCAGTTATTTTAGCGGGAGTTACGAGCAGTACTTC.